This T cell receptor beta chain was documented in a study of CXCR3-negative and CXCR3-positive naive CD8 T cells. With respect to this clonotype: The antigen remains unidentified.

UMI labels and 5' RACE were used to prepare the TRB cDNA libraries. TCRdb processed the 5' RACE reads again and assigns one entry to each CDR3 protein, with no DNA. Found here are about 150,000 distinct CDR3 sequences; the top ten clones hold about 0.48%. CDR3 length equals 15 residues. From germline, CDR1 is MDHEN and CDR2 SYDVKM. Overall study findings and caveats: Memory cells diverged, while naive CXCR3-positive and CXCR3-negative cells had similar TRBV-TRBJ usage. More hydrophobic TRB CDR3s occurred in CXCR3-positive than in CXCR3-negative naive cells.

The clonotype was recovered from a human donor in good health. Some clones in this sample may be carry-over from other donors' samples. The V and J genes are TRBV28 and TRBJ1-6; as DNA is missing, the TRBD1 call by TCRdb cannot be tested. Sequenced input: naive CXCR3+ CD8+ T cells from blood. Specified subset: CD45RO-CCR7+CD27+CD95- naive CD8+ T cells expressing CXCR3 (TNR3+). The CDR3 loop reads CASTNTGTGYSPLHF.